This T cell receptor (beta chain) is from a study of T-cell memory formation after mild COVID-19. Across the whole study: Clustering of TCRs was largely donor specific. General observations from the study: Contracting clones from day 15 to 85 had balanced CD4/CD8; later expanders favoured CD4+.

With constant-segment primers, 5'RACE yielded cDNA libraries of TCR alpha and TCR beta that carried sample barcodes and UMIs. MiXCR, run by TCRdb on the 5' RACE reads, gives a single entry per CDR3 protein. The repertoire holds fewer than 95,000 distinct CDR3 sequences, about 13% seen once, with about 27% in the top ten. This clonotype has a handful of counts. Its specificity is not known. What was sequenced was PBMCs or a T cell subset sorted from them (not recorded which). This clonotype was sampled from an adult woman who had mild COVID-19 (a few samples of this study predate the infection). Cell type and time point are not known.

As DNA, the CDR3 is TGTGCCACCAGCAGAGTGTCCCTGGGACAGGGGACTCCTCAGGCCTACACCTTC. Translated: CATSRVSLGQGTPQAYTF. The genes are TRBV15 and TRBJ1-2, with 10 nucleotides matching TRBD1. Germline V gives CDR1 LNHNV, CDR2 YYDKDF (reference sequence). The CDR3 is made up of 18 amino acids. Germline trimming cut 1 base from V and 10 bases from J; bases unmatched to any gene: 18.